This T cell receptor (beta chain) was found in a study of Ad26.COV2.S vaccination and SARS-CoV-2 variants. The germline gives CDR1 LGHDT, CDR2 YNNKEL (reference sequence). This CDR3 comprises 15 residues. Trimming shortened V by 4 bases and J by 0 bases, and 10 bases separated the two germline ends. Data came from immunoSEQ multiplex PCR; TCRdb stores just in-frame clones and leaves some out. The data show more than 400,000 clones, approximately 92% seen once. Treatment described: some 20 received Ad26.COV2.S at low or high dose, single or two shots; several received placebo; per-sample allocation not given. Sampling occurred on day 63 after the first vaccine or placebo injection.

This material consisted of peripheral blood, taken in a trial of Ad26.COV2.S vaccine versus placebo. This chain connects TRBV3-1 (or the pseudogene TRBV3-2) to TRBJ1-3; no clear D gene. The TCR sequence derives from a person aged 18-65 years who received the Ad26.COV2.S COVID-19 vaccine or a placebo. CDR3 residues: CASSLSQSSGNTIYF. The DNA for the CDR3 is TGTGCCAGCAGCCTCTCACAGAGCTCTGGAAACACCATATATTTT.